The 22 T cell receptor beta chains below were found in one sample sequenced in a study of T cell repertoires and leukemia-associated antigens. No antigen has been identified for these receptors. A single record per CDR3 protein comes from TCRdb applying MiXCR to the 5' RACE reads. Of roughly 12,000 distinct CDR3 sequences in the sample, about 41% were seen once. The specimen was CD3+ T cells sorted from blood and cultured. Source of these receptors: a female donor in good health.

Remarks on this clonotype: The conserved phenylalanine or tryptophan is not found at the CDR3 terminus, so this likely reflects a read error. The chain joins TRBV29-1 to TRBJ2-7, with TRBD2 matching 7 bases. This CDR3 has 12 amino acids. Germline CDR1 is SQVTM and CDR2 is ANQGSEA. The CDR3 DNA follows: TGCGGCGTTGCCGGGACTACCTACGAGCAGTACTCC. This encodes CGVAGTTYEQYS.

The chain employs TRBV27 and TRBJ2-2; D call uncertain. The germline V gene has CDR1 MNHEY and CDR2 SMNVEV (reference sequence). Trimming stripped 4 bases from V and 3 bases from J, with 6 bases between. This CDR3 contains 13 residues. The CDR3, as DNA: TGTGCCAGCAGTTCCCTTCACACCGGGGAGCTGTTTTTT. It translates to CASSSLHTGELFF.

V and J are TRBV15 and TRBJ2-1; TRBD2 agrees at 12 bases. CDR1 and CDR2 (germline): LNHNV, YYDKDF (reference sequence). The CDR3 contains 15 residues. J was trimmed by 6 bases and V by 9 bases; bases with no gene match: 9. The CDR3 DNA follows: TGTGCCACACGGCAGGGACTAGCGGGCGGCAATGAGCAGTTCTTC. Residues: CATRQGLAGGNEQFF.

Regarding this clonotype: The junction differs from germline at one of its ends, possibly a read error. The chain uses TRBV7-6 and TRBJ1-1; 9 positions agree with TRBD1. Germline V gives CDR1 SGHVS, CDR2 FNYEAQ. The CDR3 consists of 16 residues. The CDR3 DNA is TGTGCCAGCAGCTTAGTCGGGACAGGGCCGAACACTGAGGCTTTCTTT. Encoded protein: CASSLVGTGPNTEAFF.

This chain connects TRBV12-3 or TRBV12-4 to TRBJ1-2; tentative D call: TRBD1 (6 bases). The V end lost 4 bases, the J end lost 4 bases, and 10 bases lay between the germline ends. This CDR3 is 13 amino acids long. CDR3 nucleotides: TGTGCCAGCAGTTCGGACAGCTCCTATGGCTACACCTTC. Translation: CASSSDSSYGYTF.

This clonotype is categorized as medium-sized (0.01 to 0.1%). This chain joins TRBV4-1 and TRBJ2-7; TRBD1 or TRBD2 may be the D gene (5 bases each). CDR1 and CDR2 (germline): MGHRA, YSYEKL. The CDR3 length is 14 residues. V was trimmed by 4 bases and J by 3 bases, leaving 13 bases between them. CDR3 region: CASSPQGTDYEQYF. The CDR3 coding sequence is TGCGCCAGCAGCCCCCAAGGGACGGACTACGAGCAGTACTTC.

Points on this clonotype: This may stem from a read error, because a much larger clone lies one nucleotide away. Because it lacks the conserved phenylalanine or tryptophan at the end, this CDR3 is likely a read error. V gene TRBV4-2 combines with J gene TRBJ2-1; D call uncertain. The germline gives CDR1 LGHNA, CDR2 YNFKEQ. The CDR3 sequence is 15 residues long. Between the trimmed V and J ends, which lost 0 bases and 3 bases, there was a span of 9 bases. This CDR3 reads CASSQEDSLYNEQFL. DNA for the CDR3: TGTGCCAGCAGCCAAGAGGATTCTCTCTACAATGAGCAGTTCCTC.

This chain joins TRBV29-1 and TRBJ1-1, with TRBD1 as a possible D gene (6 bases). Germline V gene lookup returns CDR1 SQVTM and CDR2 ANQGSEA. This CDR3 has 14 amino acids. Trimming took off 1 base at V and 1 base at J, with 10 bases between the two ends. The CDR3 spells CSVEVGGPNTEAFF. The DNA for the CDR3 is TGCAGCGTTGAAGTGGGGGGCCCGAACACTGAAGCTTTCTTT. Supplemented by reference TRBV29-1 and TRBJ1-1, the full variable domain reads SAVISQKPSRDICQRGTSLTIQCQVDSQVTMMFWYRQQPGQSLTLIATANQGSEATYESGFVIDKFPISRPNLTFSTLTVSNMSPEDSSIYLCSVEVGGPNTEAFFGQGTRLTVV.

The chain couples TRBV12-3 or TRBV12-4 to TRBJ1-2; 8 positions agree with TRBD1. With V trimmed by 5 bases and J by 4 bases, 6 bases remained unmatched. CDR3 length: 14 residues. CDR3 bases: TGTGCCAGCAGTCCGTCGGGACAGGTCTATGGCTACACCTTC. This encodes CASSPSGQVYGYTF.

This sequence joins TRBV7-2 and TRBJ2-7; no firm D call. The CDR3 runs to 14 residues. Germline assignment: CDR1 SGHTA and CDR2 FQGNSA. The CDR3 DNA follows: TGTGTCGGCAGCTTAGTGGGCCTAACCTACGAGCAGTACTTC. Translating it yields CVGSLVGLTYEQYF.

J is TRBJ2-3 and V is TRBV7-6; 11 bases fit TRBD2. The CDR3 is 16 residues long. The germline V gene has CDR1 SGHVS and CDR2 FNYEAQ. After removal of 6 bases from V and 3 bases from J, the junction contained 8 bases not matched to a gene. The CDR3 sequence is CASRQLAGASTDTQYF. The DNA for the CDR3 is TGTGCCAGCAGACAACTAGCGGGAGCGTCGACAGATACGCAGTATTTT.

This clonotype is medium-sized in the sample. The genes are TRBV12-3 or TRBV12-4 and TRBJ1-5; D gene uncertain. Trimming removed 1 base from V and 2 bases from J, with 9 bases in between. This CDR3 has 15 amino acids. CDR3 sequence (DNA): TGTGCCAGCAGTTTAGGGGGAATCGGCAATCAGCCCCAGCATTTT. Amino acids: CASSLGGIGNQPQHF.

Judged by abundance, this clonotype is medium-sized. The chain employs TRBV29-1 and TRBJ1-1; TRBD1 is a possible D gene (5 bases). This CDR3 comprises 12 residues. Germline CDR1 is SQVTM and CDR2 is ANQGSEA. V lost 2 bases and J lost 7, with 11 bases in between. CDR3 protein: CSVERGGVEAFF. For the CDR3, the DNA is TGCAGCGTTGAACGTGGGGGGGTTGAAGCTTTCTTT.

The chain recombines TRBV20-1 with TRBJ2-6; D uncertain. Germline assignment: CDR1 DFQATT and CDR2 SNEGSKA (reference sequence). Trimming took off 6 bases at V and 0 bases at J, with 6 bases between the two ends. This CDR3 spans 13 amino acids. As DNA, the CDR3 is TGCAGTGCCGTTCACTCTGGGGCCAACGTCCTGACTTTC. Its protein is CSAVHSGANVLTF.

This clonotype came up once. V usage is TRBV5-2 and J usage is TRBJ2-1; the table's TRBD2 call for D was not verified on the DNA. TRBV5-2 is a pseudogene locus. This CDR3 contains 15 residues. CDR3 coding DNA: TGTGCCACAAGCAGGGGACTAGCGGAGGCCCATGAGCAGTTCTTC. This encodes CATSRGLAEAHEQFF.

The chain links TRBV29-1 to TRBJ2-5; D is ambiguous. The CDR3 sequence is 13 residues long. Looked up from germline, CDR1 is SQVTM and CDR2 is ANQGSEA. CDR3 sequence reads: CNVEVGRRETQYF. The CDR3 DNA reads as TGCAACGTCGAAGTAGGTCGCCGGGAGACCCAGTACTTC.

The CDR3 sequence is CASKEGGTGELFF. CDR3 bases: TGTGCCAGCAAGGAAGGCGGCACCGGGGAGCTGTTTTTT. The chain carries TRBV6-1 and TRBJ2-2; no clear D gene. Germline values: CDR1 MNHNS, CDR2 SASEGT. The CDR3 is 13 amino acids. The V and J ends lost 7 bases and 4 bases respectively, with 10 bases between them.

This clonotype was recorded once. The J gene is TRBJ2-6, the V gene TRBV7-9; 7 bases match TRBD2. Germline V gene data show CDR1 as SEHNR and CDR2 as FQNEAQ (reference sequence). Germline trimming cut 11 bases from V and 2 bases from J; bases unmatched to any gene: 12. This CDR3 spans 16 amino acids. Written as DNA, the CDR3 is TGTGCCGTACGACTAGCAGCACGCGCTGGGGCCAACGTCCTGACTTTC. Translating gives CAVRLAARAGANVLTF.

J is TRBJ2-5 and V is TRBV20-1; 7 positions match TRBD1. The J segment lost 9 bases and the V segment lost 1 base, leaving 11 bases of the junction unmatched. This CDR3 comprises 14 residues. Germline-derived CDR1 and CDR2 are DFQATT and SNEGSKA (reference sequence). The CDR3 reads CSARGSGQFEAQYF. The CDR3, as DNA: TGCAGTGCTAGAGGATCGGGACAGTTTGAGGCCCAGTACTTC.

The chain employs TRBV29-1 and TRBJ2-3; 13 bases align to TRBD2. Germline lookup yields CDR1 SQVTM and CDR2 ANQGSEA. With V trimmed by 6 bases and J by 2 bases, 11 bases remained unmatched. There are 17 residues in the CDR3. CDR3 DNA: TGCAGCGTGAACGGACTAGCGGGAGTTAGGGTCACAGATACGCAGTATTTT. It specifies CSVNGLAGVRVTDTQYF.

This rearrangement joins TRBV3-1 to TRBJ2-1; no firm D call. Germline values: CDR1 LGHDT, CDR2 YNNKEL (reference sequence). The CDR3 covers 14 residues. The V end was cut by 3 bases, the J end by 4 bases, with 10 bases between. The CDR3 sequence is CASSQGGKYNEQFF. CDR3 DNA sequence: TGTGCCAGCAGCCAGGGTGGAAAGTACAATGAGCAGTTCTTC.

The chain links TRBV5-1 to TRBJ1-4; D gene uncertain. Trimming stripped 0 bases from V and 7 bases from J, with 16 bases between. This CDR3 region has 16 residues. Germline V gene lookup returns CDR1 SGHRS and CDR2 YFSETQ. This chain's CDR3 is CASSLELRGGGEKLFF. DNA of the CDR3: TGCGCCAGCAGCTTGGAGTTGAGAGGTGGTGGTGAAAAACTGTTTTTT. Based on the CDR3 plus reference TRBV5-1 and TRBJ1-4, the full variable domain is KAGVTQTPRYLIKTRGQQVTLSCSPISGHRSVSWYQQTPGQGLQFLFEYFSETQRNKGNFPGRFSGRQFSNSRSEMNVSTLELGDSALYLCASSLELRGGGEKLFFGSGTQLSVL.